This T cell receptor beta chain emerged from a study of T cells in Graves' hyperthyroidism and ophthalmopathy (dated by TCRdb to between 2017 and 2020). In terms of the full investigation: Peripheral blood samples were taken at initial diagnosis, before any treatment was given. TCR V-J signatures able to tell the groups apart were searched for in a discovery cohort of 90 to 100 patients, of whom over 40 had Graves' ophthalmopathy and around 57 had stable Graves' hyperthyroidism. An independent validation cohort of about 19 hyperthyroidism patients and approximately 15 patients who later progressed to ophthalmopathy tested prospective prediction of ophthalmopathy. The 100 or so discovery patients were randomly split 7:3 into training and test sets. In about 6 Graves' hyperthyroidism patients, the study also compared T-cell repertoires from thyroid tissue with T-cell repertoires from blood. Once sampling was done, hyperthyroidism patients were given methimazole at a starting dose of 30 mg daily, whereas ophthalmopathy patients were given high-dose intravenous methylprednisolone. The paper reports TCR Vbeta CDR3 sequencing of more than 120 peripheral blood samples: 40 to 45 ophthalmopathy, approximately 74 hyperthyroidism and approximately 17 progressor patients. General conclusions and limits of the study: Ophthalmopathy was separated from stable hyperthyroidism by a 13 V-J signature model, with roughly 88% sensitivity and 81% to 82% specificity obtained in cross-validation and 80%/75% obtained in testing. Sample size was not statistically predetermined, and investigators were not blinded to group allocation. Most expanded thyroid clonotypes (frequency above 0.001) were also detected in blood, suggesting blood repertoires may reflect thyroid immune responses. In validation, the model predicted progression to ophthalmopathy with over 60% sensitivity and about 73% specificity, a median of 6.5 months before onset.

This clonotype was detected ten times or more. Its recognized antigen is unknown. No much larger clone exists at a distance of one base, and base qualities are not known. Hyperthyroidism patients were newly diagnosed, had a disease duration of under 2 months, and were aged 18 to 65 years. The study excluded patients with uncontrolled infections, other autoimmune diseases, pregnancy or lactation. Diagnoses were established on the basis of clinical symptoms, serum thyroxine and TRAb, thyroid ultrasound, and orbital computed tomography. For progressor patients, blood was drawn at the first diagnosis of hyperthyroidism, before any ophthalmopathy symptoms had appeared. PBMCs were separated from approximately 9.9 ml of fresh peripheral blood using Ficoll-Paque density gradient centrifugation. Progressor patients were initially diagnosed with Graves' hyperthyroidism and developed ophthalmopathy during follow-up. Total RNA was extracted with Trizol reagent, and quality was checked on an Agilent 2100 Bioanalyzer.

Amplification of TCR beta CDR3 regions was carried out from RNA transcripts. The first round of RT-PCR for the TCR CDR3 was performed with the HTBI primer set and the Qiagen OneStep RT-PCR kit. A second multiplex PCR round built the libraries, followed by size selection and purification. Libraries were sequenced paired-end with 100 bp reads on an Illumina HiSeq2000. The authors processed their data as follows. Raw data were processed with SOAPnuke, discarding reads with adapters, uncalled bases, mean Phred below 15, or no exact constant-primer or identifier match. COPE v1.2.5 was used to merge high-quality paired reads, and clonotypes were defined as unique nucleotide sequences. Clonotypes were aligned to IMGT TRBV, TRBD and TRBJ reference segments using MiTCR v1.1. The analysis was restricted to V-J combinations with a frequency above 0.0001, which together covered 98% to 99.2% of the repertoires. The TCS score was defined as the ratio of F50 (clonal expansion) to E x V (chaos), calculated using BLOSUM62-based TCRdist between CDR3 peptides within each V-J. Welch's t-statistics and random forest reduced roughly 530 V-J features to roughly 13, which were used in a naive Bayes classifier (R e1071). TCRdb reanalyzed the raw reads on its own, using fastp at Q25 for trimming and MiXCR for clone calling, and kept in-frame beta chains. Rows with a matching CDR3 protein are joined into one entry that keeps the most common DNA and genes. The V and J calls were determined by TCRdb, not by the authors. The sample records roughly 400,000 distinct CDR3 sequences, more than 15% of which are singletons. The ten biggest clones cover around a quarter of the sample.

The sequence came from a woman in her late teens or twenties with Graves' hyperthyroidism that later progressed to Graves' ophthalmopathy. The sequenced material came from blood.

The nucleotides are TGTGCCAGCAGTTCTATCGGGGCCCTTTACGAGCAGTACTTC. It specifies CASSSIGALYEQYF. Recombination joined TRBV2 with TRBJ2-7; the D gene could be TRBD1 or TRBD2, each one agreeing over 5 bases. The germline V gene sets CDR1 to SNHLY and CDR2 to FYNNEI. V loses 5 bases of germline sequence and J loses 4 bases, and the interval between the two ends is 15 bases. The CDR3 measures 14 amino acids from cysteine to phenylalanine. Only CDR3 DNA remains: 42 bases, in frame from the first base.